These 27 T cell receptor beta chains came from one sample sequenced in a study of T-cell memory formation after mild COVID-19. Via MiXCR, TCRdb re-called the 5' RACE reads, giving one row per CDR3 protein. The repertoire holds a few hundred thousand distinct CDR3 sequences, with roughly 26% as singletons. Sequenced sample: PBMCs or a T cell subset sorted from them (not recorded which). The receptors were sampled from an adult woman who had mild COVID-19 (a few samples of this study predate the infection). Cell type and time point are not known.

This clonotype was seen a handful of times. This chain uses TRBV28 with TRBJ1-1; no clear D gene. The CDR3 is 13 residues long. The germline V gene has CDR1 MDHEN and CDR2 SYDVKM. Between the trimmed V and J ends, which lost 5 bases and 1 base, there was a span of 8 bases. CDR3 DNA sequence: TGTGCCAGCAGTCCCCTTGGGAACACTGAAGCTTTCTTT. Amino acid sequence: CASSPLGNTEAFF.

This clonotype was counted a few times. The V and J genes are TRBV29-1 and TRBJ2-3; possibly TRBD1 for D (5 bases). The CDR3 runs 16 residues. V gave up 6 bases and J gave up 6 bases, with 25 bases separating them. Germline V gives CDR1 SQVTM, CDR2 ANQGSEA. The CDR3: CSVDDVQETFTDTQYF. CDR3 nucleotides: TGCAGCGTCGATGACGTACAGGAGACGTTCACGGATACGCAGTATTTT.

This clonotype was detected only a few times. The chain is built from TRBV7-3 and TRBJ2-2; D is ambiguous. Germline lookup yields CDR1 SGHTA and CDR2 FQGTGA. The length of the CDR3 is 12 residues. V lost 8 bases and J 6 bases, leaving 10 bases between the germline ends. The CDR3 here is CASGLGPGELFF. The CDR3 nucleotides read TGTGCCAGCGGTCTCGGGCCCGGGGAGCTGTTTTTT.

For this clonotype: The conserved closing phenylalanine or tryptophan is absent in this CDR3, likely reflecting a read error. The rearrangement links TRBV11-2 to TRBJ2-1; 10 nucleotides agree with TRBD2. Trimming cost V 5 bases and J 4 bases; bases outside gene matches: 5. Germline CDR1 is SGHAT and CDR2 is FQNNGV. The CDR3 runs 15 residues. The CDR3 coding sequence is TGTGCCAGCAGCGACAGACTAGCGGGTTACAATGAGCAGTTCTTA. Protein product: CASSDRLAGYNEQFL.

V and J are TRBV24-1 and TRBJ1-5, with D unclear. Germline CDR1 and CDR2: KGHDR and SFDVKD. The V and J ends lost 4 bases and 5 bases respectively, with 8 bases between them. The CDR3 is made up of 13 amino acids. Written as DNA, the CDR3 is TGTGCCACCAGTGAACGAGTTGATCAGCCCCAGCATTTT. Amino acid sequence: CATSERVDQPQHF.

This clonotype was picked up a small number of times. This rearrangement joins TRBV6-4 to TRBJ2-1; unclear D gene. The CDR3 runs to 12 residues. V was shortened by 0 bases and J by 13 bases, with 10 bases between the two germline ends. CDR1 and CDR2 from the germline V gene are MRHNA and SNTAGT. CDR3 amino acids: CASSDSMGSQFF. CDR3 DNA sequence: TGTGCCAGCAGTGACTCTATGGGGTCTCAGTTCTTC.

This clonotype came up a few times. V gene TRBV7-8 combines with J gene TRBJ1-5; no definite D call. This CDR3 is built from 12 residues. Trimming removed 4 bases from V and 10 bases from J, with 11 bases in between. Germline values: CDR1 SGHVS, CDR2 FQNEAQ. CDR3 region: CASSSSSFPQHF. The CDR3 DNA is TGTGCCAGCAGCTCAAGTAGCTTCCCCCAGCATTTT. The entire variable domain, with the rest obtained from reference TRBV7-8 and TRBJ1-5, is as follows: GAGVSQSPRYKVAKRGQDVALRCDPISGHVSLFWYQQALGQGPEFLTYFQNEAQLDKSGLPSDRFFAERPEGSVSTLKIQRTQQEDSAVYLCASSSSSFPQHFGDGTRLSIL.

In this sample, this clonotype turned up a few times. The chain recombines TRBV11-2 with TRBJ1-3; D may be TRBD1 (5 bases). There are 17 residues in the CDR3. V gave up 4 bases and J gave up 9 bases, with 25 bases separating them. Germline V gene data show CDR1 as SGHAT and CDR2 as FQNNGV. CDR3 in amino acids: CASSSLRGSGPGATIYF. As DNA, the CDR3 is TGTGCCAGCAGCTCCCTCCGGGGGTCGGGCCCCGGGGCCACCATATATTTT.

This rearrangement joins TRBV15 to TRBJ2-1; 12 nucleotides line up with TRBD2. The germline V gene has CDR1 LNHNV and CDR2 YYDKDF (reference sequence). The V gene end was trimmed by 2 bases and the J gene end by 1 base; junction bases not matched to a gene: 0. This CDR3 region has 16 residues. The CDR3 protein is CATSRLAGGSYNEQFF. Written as DNA, the CDR3 is TGTGCCACCAGCAGACTAGCGGGAGGGTCCTACAATGAGCAGTTCTTC.

This clonotype has just a few counts. This sequence joins TRBV7-9 and TRBJ2-3; no definite D call. This CDR3 contains 16 residues. Trimming stripped 0 bases from V and 0 bases from J, with 10 bases between. The germline CDR1 and CDR2 sequences are SEHNR and FQNEAQ (reference sequence). The CDR3 loop reads CASSLAYSSSTDTQYF. The CDR3 coding sequence is TGTGCCAGCAGCTTAGCTTACAGCTCTAGCACAGATACGCAGTATTTT.

The genes are TRBV30 and TRBJ2-3; D not resolved. V lost 1 base to trimming and J lost 0 bases, with 5 bases between them. The CDR3 is 13 amino acids. CDR1 GTSNPN and CDR2 SVGIG come from the germline V gene (reference sequence). The CDR3 region has the DNA TGTGCCTGGAGTGGACGGAGCACAGATACGCAGTATTTT. Translated, it gives CAWSGRSTDTQYF.

This clonotype has a count of ten or more. The V gene is TRBV20-1, the J gene TRBJ2-3; 11 nucleotides line up with TRBD2. Germline trimming cut 5 bases from V and 0 bases from J; bases unmatched to any gene: 10. This CDR3 is 17 amino acids long. Germline V gene lookup returns CDR1 DFQATT and CDR2 SNEGSKA (reference sequence). The CDR3 spells CSAPGLAGYPSTDTQYF. CDR3 bases: TGCAGTGCTCCCGGACTAGCGGGCTACCCCAGCACAGATACGCAGTATTTT.

This clonotype was recorded a few times. The V gene is TRBV5-6, the J gene TRBJ2-7; 7 positions agree with TRBD2. The J segment lost 3 bases and the V segment lost 1 base, leaving 13 bases of the junction unmatched. Germline values: CDR1 SGHDT, CDR2 YYEEEE. CDR3 length: 17 amino acids. The CDR3 protein is CASSLIGGASGYYEQYF. Written as DNA, the CDR3 is TGTGCCAGCAGCTTGATTGGAGGGGCTAGCGGTTACTACGAGCAGTACTTC.

This chain joins TRBV2 and TRBJ2-7; TRBD1 matches 7 bases. The germline CDR1 and CDR2 sequences are SNHLY and FYNNEI. J lost 2 bases, V lost 8 bases, and 9 bases had no gene match. This CDR3 region has 14 residues. The CDR3 protein is CASQLGQPPYEQYF. The CDR3 region has the DNA TGTGCCAGCCAACTGGGACAGCCTCCCTACGAGCAGTACTTC.

V usage is TRBV4-1 and J usage is TRBJ1-1, with D unresolved. CDR1 and CDR2 (germline): MGHRA, YSYEKL. V shed 0 bases and J shed 2 bases, with 7 bases lying between them. The CDR3 covers 14 residues. CDR3 sequence reads: CASSQDLSNTEAFF. The CDR3 coding sequence is TGCGCCAGCAGCCAAGATTTAAGCAACACTGAAGCTTTCTTT.

The genes are TRBV18 and TRBJ2-1; 9 nucleotides agree with TRBD2. The CDR3 loop spans 16 amino acids. V trimming: 3 bases; J trimming: 7 bases; junction bases outside the gene matches: 10. Germline loops: CDR1 KGHSH, CDR2 LQKENI. CDR3 loop: CASSPRALAGPNEQFF. CDR3 bases: TGTGCCAGCTCACCCAGGGCGCTAGCGGGACCGAATGAGCAGTTCTTC.

The chain combines TRBV7-9 with TRBJ2-3, with 12 nucleotides matching TRBD2. The V gene's germline CDR1 is SEHNR and CDR2 FQNEAQ (reference sequence). CDR3 length equals 16 residues. The V and J ends lost 5 bases and 3 bases, in that order; junction bases with no gene match: 6. CDR3 protein: CASSPRTSGITDTQYF. The CDR3 DNA sequence: TGTGCCAGCAGCCCACGGACTAGCGGGATAACAGATACGCAGTATTTT.

V gene TRBV5-5 combines with J gene TRBJ2-1; D not certain. The ends were cut back, 3 bases at V and 8 bases at J, with 15 bases in the middle. From germline, CDR1 is SGHKS and CDR2 YYEKEE (reference sequence). There are 14 residues in the CDR3. CDR3 DNA: TGTGCCAGCAGCTCTACCGGGCCCCGGGATGAGCAGTTCTTC. As protein: CASSSTGPRDEQFF. Filled out from reference TRBV5-5 and TRBJ2-1, the complete variable domain reads DAGVTQSPTHLIKTRGQQVTLRCSPISGHKSVSWYQQVLGQGPQFIFQYYEKEERGRGNFPDRFSARQFPNYSSELNVNALLLGDSALYLCASSSTGPRDEQFFGPGTRLTVL.

In its sample, this clonotype was seen a few times. The chain joins TRBV5-1 to TRBJ1-1; no firm D call. Trimming cost V 4 bases and J 1 base, with 17 bases left between them. CDR1 is SGHRS and CDR2 is YFSETQ in the germline V gene. The CDR3 length is 16 residues. The chain's CDR3 is CASSPALSARNTEAFF. The CDR3 region has the DNA TGCGCCAGCAGCCCCGCTTTATCTGCCAGGAACACTGAAGCTTTCTTT.

The V call is TRBV19, the J call TRBJ2-7, with 8 bases fitting TRBD1. V trimming: 6 bases; J trimming: 2 bases; junction bases outside the gene matches: 6. CDR1 LNHDA and CDR2 SQIVND come from the germline V gene (reference sequence). The CDR3 runs to 14 residues. The CDR3 protein is CASSRDRLAYEQYF. The CDR3 DNA sequence: TGTGCCAGTAGCCGGGACAGGTTGGCCTACGAGCAGTACTTC.

In this sample, this clonotype turned up a few times. The chain carries TRBV7-8 and TRBJ2-1; D is possibly TRBD1 or TRBD2 (5 bases each). V lost 5 bases to trimming and J lost 0 bases, with 14 bases between them. The germline V gene encodes CDR1 SGHVS and CDR2 FQNEAQ. The CDR3 spans 16 residues. This chain's CDR3 is CASSPPARGSYNEQFF. CDR3 nucleotide sequence: TGTGCCAGCAGCCCACCGGCGAGGGGCTCCTACAATGAGCAGTTCTTC.

This clonotype was detected ten times or more. The chain is built from TRBV7-3 and TRBJ2-1, with 10 bases that match TRBD2. Losses at the gene ends were 5 bases for V and 6 bases for J; bases not matched to a gene: 13. The CDR3 has 17 amino acids. Germline V gene lookup returns CDR1 SGHTA and CDR2 FQGTGA. The CDR3 nucleotides are TGTGCCAGCAGCCCTCAAGGGCCTAGCGGGGGTGGCAATGAGCAGTTCTTC. This gives the protein CASSPQGPSGGGNEQFF.

The chain has TRBV6-2 or TRBV6-3 and TRBJ2-7; 11 positions match TRBD2. The CDR3 consists of 15 residues. Losses at the gene ends were 10 bases for V and 4 bases for J; bases not matched to a gene: 12. CDR1 and CDR2 from the germline V gene are MNHEY and SVGEGT. In DNA form, the CDR3 reads TGTGCCATCATGACCGGGACTAGCGGAATGTACGAGCAGTACTTC. Its translation is CAIMTGTSGMYEQYF.

The chain carries TRBV20-1 and TRBJ2-5; the D gene is possibly TRBD2 (5 bases). The V gene's germline CDR1 is DFQATT and CDR2 SNEGSKA (reference sequence). CDR3 size: 14 residues. The V end was cut by 4 bases, the J end by 2 bases, with 14 bases between. The CDR3 DNA is TGCAGTGCTAACGTAAACCGGGGTCAAGAGACCCAGTACTTC. It translates to CSANVNRGQETQYF.

The chain joins TRBV11-2 to TRBJ2-1; 7 bases map to TRBD2. Trimming at V came to 5 bases and at J to 9 bases, leaving 7 bases not matched to a gene. The germline gives CDR1 SGHAT, CDR2 FQNNGV. The CDR3 spans 13 residues. CDR3 DNA: TGTGCCAGCAGCCTATCTAGCGGCGGTGAGCAGTTCTTC. Its protein product is CASSLSSGGEQFF.

This clonotype was observed a handful of times. The chain recombines TRBV6-6 with TRBJ2-3; 7 bases map to TRBD1. The J segment lost 1 base and the V segment lost 0 bases, leaving 4 bases of the junction unmatched. Germline V gene lookup returns CDR1 MNHNY and CDR2 SVGAGI (reference sequence). CDR3 length: 16 residues. The CDR3 protein is CASSYSGTGGTDTQYF. CDR3 DNA: TGTGCCAGCAGTTACTCCGGTACAGGGGGCACAGATACGCAGTATTTT.

This clonotype has only a few counts. This chain links TRBV20-1 with TRBJ2-3; D is tentatively TRBD1 or TRBD2 (5 bases each). The CDR3 loop spans 15 amino acids. Trimming pared 2 bases from V and 4 bases from J, leaving 16 bases between. Germline assignment: CDR1 DFQATT and CDR2 SNEGSKA (reference sequence). The CDR3 DNA reads TGCAGTGCTAGAATCGCAGGGAGTAACCCAGATACGCAGTATTTT. It specifies CSARIAGSNPDTQYF.